Below, 4 T cell receptor beta chains from the same sample are listed, as sequenced in a study of OX40 agonist ivuxolimab in advanced cancers. Data came from immunoSEQ multiplex PCR; TCRdb stores just in-frame clones and leaves some out. The data show tens of thousands of clones, about 86% seen once. The starting material was CD4+ or CD8+ T cells sorted from blood, obtained in a trial of the OX40 agonist ivuxolimab. Receptors were obtained from an adult with an advanced solid tumor such as melanoma, head and neck, liver or kidney cancer.

This sequence joins TRBV6-5 and TRBJ2-7, with TRBD2 as a possible D gene (5 bases). This CDR3 region has 14 residues. From germline, CDR1 is MNHEY and CDR2 SVGAGI. V dropped 2 bases and J dropped 2 bases, with 10 bases sitting between them. In nucleotides, the CDR3 is TGTGCCAGCAGTTACGAGCGGACCGCCTACGAGCAGTACTTC. It translates to CASSYERTAYEQYF.

V is TRBV5-6 and J is TRBJ2-5, with D unclear. Germline V gene lookup returns CDR1 SGHDT and CDR2 YYEEEE. The length of the CDR3 is 15 residues. Trimming shortened V by 0 bases and J by 0 bases, and 9 bases separated the two germline ends. CDR3 nucleotide sequence: TGTGCCAGCAGCTTGGCCTCTAGATACCAAGAGACCCAGTACTTC. This encodes CASSLASRYQETQYF. The full variable domain, in which reference TRBV5-6 and TRBJ2-5 provide the parts outside the CDR3, is DAGVTQSPTHLIKTRGQQVTLRCSPKSGHDTVSWYQQALGQGPQFIFQYYEEEERQRGNFPDRFSGHQFPNYSSELNVNALLLGDSALYLCASSLASRYQETQYFGPGTRLLVL.

The chain is built from TRBV19 and TRBJ2-7; D perhaps matches TRBD1 (6 bases). This CDR3 comprises 14 residues. With 6 bases removed from V and 6 bases from J, the gap between germline ends came to 18 bases. CDR1 LNHDA and CDR2 SQIVND come from the germline V gene (reference sequence). CDR3 sequence reads: CASRSLTGIGEQYF. CDR3 in DNA: TGTGCCAGTAGGTCGCTCACAGGGATCGGCGAGCAGTACTTC.

By share, this clone ranks as medium-sized. The V and J genes are TRBV13 and TRBJ2-7; TRBD1 is a possible D gene (6 bases). Trimming removed 4 bases at V and 3 bases at J, with 13 bases between. This CDR3 contains 14 residues. CDR1 is PRHDT and CDR2 is FYEKMQ in the germline V gene (reference sequence). Here the CDR3 DNA reads TGTGCCAGCAGCTCAGGGGAAGGTGTCTACGAGCAGTACTTC. Encoded protein: CASSSGEGVYEQYF.